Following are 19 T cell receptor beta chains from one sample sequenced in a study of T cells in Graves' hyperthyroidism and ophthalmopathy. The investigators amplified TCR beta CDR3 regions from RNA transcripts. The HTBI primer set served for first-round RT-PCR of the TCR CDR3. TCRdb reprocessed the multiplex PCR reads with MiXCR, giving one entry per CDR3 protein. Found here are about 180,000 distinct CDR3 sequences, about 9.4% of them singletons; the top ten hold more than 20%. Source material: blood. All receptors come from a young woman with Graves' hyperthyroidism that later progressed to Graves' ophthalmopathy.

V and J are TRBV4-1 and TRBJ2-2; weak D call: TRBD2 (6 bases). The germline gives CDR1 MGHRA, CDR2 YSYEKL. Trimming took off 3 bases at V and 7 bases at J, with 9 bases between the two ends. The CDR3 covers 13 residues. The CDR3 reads CASSHVGGGELFF. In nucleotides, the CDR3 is TGCGCCAGCAGCCACGTGGGGGGCGGGGAGCTGTTTTTT.

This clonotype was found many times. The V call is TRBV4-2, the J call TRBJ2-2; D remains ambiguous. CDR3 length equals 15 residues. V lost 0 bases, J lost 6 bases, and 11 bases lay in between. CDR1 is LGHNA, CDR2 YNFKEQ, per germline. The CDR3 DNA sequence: TGTGCCAGCAGCCAAGATCCCCCCTTGGCCGGGGAGCTGTTTTTT. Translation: CASSQDPPLAGELFF.

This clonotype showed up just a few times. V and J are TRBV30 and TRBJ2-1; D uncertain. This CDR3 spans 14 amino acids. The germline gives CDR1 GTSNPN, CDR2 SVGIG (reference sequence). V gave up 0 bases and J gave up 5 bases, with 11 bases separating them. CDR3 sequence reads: CAWSVRLSDNEQFF. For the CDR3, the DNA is TGTGCCTGGAGTGTACGATTGTCAGACAATGAGCAGTTCTTC.

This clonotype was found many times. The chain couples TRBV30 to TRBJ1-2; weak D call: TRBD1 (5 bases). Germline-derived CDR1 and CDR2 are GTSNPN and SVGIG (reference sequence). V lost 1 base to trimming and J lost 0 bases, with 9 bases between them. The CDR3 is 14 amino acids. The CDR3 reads CAWSGDGANYGYTF. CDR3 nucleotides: TGTGCCTGGAGTGGGGACGGAGCTAACTATGGCTACACCTTC.

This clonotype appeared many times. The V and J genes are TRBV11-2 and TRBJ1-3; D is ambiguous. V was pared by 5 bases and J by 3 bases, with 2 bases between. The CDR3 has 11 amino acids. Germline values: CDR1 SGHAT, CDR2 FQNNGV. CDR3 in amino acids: CASSDGNTIYF. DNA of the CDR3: TGTGCCAGCAGCGATGGAAACACCATATATTTT.

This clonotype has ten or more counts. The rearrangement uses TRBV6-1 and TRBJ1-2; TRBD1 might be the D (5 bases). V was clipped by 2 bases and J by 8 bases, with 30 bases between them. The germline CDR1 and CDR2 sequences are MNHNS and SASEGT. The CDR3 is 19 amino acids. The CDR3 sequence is CASSENPFAGPGFLGGYTF. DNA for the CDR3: TGTGCCAGCAGTGAAAATCCGTTTGCGGGGCCTGGGTTCCTCGGGGGCTACACCTTC.

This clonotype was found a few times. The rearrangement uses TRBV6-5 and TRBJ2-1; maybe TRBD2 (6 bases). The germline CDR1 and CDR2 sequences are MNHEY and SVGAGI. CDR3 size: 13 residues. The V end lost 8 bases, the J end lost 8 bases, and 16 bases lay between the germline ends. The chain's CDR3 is CASRSHAGHEQFF. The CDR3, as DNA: TGTGCCAGCCGTTCACACGCGGGGCATGAGCAGTTCTTC.

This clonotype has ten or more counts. CDR3 sequence (DNA): TGTGCCACCAGAGCCACTGAAGCTTTCTTT. Amino acids: CATRATEAFF. V is TRBV24-1 and J is TRBJ1-1; D is ambiguous. The CDR3 runs 10 residues. The V end was cut by 7 bases, the J end by 4 bases, with 3 bases between. CDR1 is KGHDR and CDR2 is SFDVKD in the germline V gene.

The CDR3 region is CAITQRGGSSSYEQYF. In DNA form, the CDR3 reads TGTGCCATCACCCAGAGAGGGGGGTCGAGCTCCTACGAGCAGTACTTC. The V and J genes are TRBV10-3 and TRBJ2-7; D may be TRBD1 or TRBD2 (6 bases each). V lost 7 bases and J 0 bases, leaving 19 bases between the germline ends. The CDR3 has 16 residues. CDR1 and CDR2 (germline): ENHRY, SYGVKD.

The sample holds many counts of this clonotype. The CDR3, as DNA: TGTGCCAGCAGTTACTCGAGGGTAGGGAGGGAGACCCAGTACTTC. This encodes CASSYSRVGRETQYF. The genes are TRBV6-5 and TRBJ2-5; possible D gene TRBD2, 6 bases. There are 15 residues in the CDR3. Germline CDR1 and CDR2: MNHEY and SVGAGI. V was clipped by 0 bases and J by 5 bases, with 13 bases between them.

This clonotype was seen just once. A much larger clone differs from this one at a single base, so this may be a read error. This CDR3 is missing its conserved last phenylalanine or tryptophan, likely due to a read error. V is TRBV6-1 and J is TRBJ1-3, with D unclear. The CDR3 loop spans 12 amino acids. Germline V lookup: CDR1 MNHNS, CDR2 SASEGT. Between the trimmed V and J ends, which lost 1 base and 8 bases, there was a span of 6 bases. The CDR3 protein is CASSEGWDTIYL. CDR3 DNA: TGTGCCAGCAGTGAAGGGTGGGACACCATATATTTA.

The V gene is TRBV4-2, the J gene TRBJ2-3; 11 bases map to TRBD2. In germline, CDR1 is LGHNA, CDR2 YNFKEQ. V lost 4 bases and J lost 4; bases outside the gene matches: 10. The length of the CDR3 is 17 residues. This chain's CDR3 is CASSLLSGGASSDTQYF. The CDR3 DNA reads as TGTGCCAGCAGCCTCCTTAGCGGGGGGGCCTCATCAGATACGCAGTATTTT.

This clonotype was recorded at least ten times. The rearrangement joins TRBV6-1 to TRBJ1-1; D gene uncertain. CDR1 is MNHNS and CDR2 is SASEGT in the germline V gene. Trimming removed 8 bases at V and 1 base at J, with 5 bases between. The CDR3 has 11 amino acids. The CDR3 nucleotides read TGTGCCAGCGGCACGAACACTGAAGCTTTCTTT. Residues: CASGTNTEAFF.

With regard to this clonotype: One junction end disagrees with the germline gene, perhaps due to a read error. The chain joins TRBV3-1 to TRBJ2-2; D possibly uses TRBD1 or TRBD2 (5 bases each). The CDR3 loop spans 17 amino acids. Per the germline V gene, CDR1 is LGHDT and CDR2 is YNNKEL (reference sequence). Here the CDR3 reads CASSHSVVWGPVGELFF. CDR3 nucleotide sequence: TGTGCCAGCAGCCATTCTGTCGTGTGGGGACCGGTGGGGGAACTGTTTTTT.

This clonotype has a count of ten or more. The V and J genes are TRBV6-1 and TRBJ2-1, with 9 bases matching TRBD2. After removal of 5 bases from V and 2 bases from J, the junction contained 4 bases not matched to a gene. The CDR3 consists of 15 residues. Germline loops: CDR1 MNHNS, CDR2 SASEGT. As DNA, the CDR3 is TGTGCCAGCAGTTACCAGCGGGAGGCCTACAATGAGCAGTTCTTC. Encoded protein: CASSYQREAYNEQFF.

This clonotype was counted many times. CDR3 residues: CASSPAGTTDTQYF. The CDR3 region has the DNA TGTGCCAGCTCCCCAGCGGGAACCACAGATACGCAGTATTTT. V is TRBV7-3 and J is TRBJ2-3; TRBD2 matches 7 bases. CDR3 size: 14 residues. Germline-derived CDR1 and CDR2 are SGHTA and FQGTGA. With V trimmed by 8 bases and J by 2 bases, 7 bases remained unmatched.

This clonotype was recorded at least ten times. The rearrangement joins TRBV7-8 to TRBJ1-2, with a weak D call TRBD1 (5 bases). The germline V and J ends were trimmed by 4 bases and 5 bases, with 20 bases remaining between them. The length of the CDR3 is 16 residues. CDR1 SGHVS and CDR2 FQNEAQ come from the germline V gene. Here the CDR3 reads CASSSEDRRGIYGYTF. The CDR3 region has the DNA TGTGCCAGCAGCTCGGAAGATAGACGGGGCATATATGGCTACACCTTC.

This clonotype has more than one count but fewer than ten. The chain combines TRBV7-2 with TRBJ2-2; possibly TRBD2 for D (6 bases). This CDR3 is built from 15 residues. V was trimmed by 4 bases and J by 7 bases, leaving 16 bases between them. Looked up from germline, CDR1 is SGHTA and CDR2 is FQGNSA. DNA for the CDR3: TGTGCCAGCAGCTCCGGGACTCCTTACAGCGGGGAGCTGTTTTTT. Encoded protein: CASSSGTPYSGELFF.

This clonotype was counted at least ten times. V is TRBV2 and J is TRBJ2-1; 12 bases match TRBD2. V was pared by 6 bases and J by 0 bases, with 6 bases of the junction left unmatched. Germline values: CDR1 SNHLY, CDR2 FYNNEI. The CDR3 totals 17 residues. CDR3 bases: TGTGCCAGCAGCAGGACTAGCGGGACCGCCTCCTACAATGAGCAGTTCTTC. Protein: CASSRTSGTASYNEQFF.